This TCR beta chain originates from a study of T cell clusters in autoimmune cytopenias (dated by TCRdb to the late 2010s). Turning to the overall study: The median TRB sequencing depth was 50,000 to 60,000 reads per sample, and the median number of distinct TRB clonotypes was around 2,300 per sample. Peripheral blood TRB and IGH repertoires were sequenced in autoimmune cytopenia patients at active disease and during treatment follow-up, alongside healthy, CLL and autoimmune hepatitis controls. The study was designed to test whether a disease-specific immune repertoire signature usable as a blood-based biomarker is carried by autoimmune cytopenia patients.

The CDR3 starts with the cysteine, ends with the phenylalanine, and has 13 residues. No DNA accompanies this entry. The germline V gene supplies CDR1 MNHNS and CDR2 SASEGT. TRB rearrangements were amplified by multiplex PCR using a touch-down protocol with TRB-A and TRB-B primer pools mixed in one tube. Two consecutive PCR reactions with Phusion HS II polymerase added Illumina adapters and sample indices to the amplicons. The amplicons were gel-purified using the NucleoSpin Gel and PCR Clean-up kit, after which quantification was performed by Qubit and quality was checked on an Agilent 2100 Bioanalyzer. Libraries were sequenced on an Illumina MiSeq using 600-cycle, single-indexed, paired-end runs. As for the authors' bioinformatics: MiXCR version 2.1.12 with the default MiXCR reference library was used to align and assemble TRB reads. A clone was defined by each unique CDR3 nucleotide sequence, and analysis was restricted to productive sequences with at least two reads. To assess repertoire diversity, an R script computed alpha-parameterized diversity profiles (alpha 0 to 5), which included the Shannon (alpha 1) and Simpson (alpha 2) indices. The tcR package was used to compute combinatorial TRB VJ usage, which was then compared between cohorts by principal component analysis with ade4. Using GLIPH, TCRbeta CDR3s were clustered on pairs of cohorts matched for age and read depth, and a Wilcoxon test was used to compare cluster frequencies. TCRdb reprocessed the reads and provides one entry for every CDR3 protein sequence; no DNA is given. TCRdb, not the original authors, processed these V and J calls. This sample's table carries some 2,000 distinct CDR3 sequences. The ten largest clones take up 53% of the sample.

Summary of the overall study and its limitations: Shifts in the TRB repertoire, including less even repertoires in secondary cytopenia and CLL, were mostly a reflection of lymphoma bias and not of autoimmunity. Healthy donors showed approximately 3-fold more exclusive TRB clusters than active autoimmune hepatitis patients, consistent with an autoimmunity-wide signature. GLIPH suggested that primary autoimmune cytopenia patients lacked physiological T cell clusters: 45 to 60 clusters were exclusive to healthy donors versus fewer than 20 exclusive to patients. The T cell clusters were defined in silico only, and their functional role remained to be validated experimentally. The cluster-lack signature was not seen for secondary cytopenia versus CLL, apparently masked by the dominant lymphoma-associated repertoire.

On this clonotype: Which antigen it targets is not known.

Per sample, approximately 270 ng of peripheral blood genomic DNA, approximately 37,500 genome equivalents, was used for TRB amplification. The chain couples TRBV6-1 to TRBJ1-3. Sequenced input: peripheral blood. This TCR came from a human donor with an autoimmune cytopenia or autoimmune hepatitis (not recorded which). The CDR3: CATGTGDGNTIYF.